Listed below are T cell receptor beta chains from one sample, sequenced in a study of identical twins. TCRdb redid the calling of the 5' RACE reads with MiXCR, one entry per CDR3 protein. The sample contains around 340,000 distinct CDR3 sequences, roughly an eighth of which appear only once. These same records also appear under a second study, on yellow fever vaccine responses in identical twins.

The sequencing sample was made of CD8+ T cells sorted from blood. These receptors were collected from a young woman in good health. CDR3s include the opening cysteine and the closing phenylalanine or tryptophan. The order of the fields is V gene, clone size, CDR3 length, CDR3 protein. Size tells how often a clone was seen (once, few, many) or the class of an expanded clone, and some rows leave it out.

TRBV7-9,.,16,CASSSPEGGPGNEQFF
TRBV27,.,15,CASSLGSLSSYEQYF
TRBV7-9,many,16,CASSFAGTGGFTEAFF
TRBV20-1,few,14,CSAPIALDYNEQFF
TRBV20-1,.,12,CSANYISYEQYF
TRBV7-9,many,12,CASSRAYNEQFF
TRBV20-1,.,13,CSARETSGYEQFF
TRBV11-3,few,12,CASNFGGSEQFF
TRBV10-2,few,13,CASRAGQFNEQYF
TRBV28,few,15,CASSPEGLAANEQFF
TRBV6-5,many,13,CASSYDFEETQYF
TRBV5-6,.,15,CASSTSRTSTDTQYF
TRBV7-2,many,11,CASSFNYGYTF
TRBV28,.,15,CASSFGVDGSYEQYF
TRBV10-3,.,16,CAISEPESGRASTQYF
TRBV4-1,few,17,CASSQRGGQGVYNEQFF
TRBV20-1,.,17,CSASTGTSGSLQETQYF
TRBV7-9,many,15,CASSLNRGEGNEQFF
TRBV5-1,few,13,CASSWNGVGEQFF
TRBV2,few,13,CASGGTLNTEAFF
TRBV4-1,many,15,CASSQSRDERRPLHF
TRBV4-1,.,17,CASSQALAGTLQETQYF
TRBV28,.,19,CASSLLAGGFLIGPDTQYF
TRBV24-1,few,15,CATSANGQGFTEAFF
TRBV7-8,.,17,CASGLIVEGPGSTEAFF
TRBV5-1,many,15,CASSPSRAEHYGYTF
TRBV12-5,few,14,CASGIGSGSTEAFF
TRBV12-3/TRBV12-4,few,13,CASSKGSNEKLFF
TRBV29-1,once,17,CSVEDESQTYSYNEQFF
TRBV5-1,few,13,CANTDRFRDTQYF
TRBV11-2,.,16,CASSLGQGSTYNEQFF
TRBV7-9,few,13,CASSLQEADTQYF
TRBV6-5,few,15,CASSYEGQGTDTQYF
TRBV3-1,few,15,CASISSGGNTGELFF
TRBV7-9,many,14,CASSGTSGINEQFF
TRBV28,few,14,CASSLFSQGNEQFF
TRBV6-2/TRBV6-3,few,19,CASAETSVQALNPQETQYF
TRBV4-1,many,15,CASSQAGTGRYEQYF
TRBV20-1,few,13,CSARPMEGNEQFF
TRBV20-1,.,18,CSARDSPWASGGTDTQYF
TRBV3-1,.,18,CASSKGPAGSFSQETQYF
TRBV5-1,few,13,CASSPAENTEAFF
TRBV29-1,.,14,CSVESRGLEYEQYF
TRBV12-3/TRBV12-4,.,16,CASSLMGGGGLYGYTF
TRBV7-2,.,11,CASIGGGGYTF
TRBV3-1,few,16,CASSQDGAGGLYEQYF
TRBV3-1,many,13,CASNLAGSYGYTF
TRBV7-7,few,16,CASSLEFGGNQETQYF
TRBV12-3/TRBV12-4,many,11,CASSSGSEQYF
TRBV7-7,.,18,CASSAAGTGRPGANVLTF
TRBV5-1,many,14,CASSLETDNSPLHF
TRBV19,.,19,CASSIEVLGLSLFTGELFF
TRBV6-2/TRBV6-3,.,16,CASSTPLAGERDTQYF